This T cell receptor beta chain derives from a study of response to subunit inactivated influenza vaccine. MiXCR, applied by TCRdb to the RT-PCR reads, yields one record per CDR3 protein. Of 250,000 to 350,000 distinct CDR3 sequences listed, roughly 22% are singletons. The CDR3 runs 15 residues. This clonotype showed up just a few times. The sample was PBMCs from blood, taken 21 months after vaccination. The V gene is TRBV21-1, the J gene TRBJ1-1; TRBD1 is the table's D call, not checked against the DNA. TRBV21-1 is a pseudogene locus. This sequence originates from a man between 45 and 75 years old who received an inactivated influenza vaccine. CDR3 coding DNA: TGTGCCAGCAGCATGGGGGGGAAGGGATCACCTGAAGCTTTCTTT. Encoded protein: CASSMGGKGSPEAFF.